The present entry profiles one TCR beta chain with its context. This sample was included in a study of blood T cell repertoires in COVID-19. TCRdb's copy holds only in-frame clones and misses some; the assay was immunoSEQ multiplex PCR. The profile shows 53,000 or so clones, roughly 90% of them singletons. V lost 6 bases and J 4 bases, leaving 19 bases between the germline ends. There are 16 residues in the CDR3. Germline loops: CDR1 SNHLY, CDR2 FYNNEI. The chain links TRBV2 to TRBJ2-1; the D gene is possibly TRBD2 (5 bases). This clonotype was sampled from a human donor in a cohort sampled during active COVID-19. The sample comprised peripheral blood. The CDR3 is CASRSRGQSIYNEQFF. The CDR3 DNA follows: TGTGCCAGCAGGTCCCGAGGGCAGAGTATATACAATGAGCAGTTCTTC.